The rows below give T cell receptor beta chains drawn from one sample of a study of cytomegalovirus exposure and HLA in healthy donors. This table comes from immunoSEQ multiplex PCR, and its TCRdb copy is limited to in-frame clones, with some not included. The sample carries roughly 100,000 clones, 70% to 80% recorded once. Sequenced material: PBMCs. The origin of the receptors is a man aged 30 to 45 in good health and CMV-seronegative. Each CDR3 is given with its conserved first and last residue. A D gene is named only where the DNA matches it firmly. Part of the rows lack a size; the others show once, few, many or a class for expanded clones.

clone size: NA; J gene: TRBJ2-1; V gene: TRBV19; D gene: NA; CDR3 DNA: TGTGCCTTGAGGGGGACCCACGGGGAGCAGTTCTTC; CDR3 protein: CALRGTHGEQFF
clone size: NA; J gene: TRBJ2-7; V gene: TRBV4-2; D gene: NA; CDR3 DNA: TGTGCCAGCAGCCAAGCCCTGACTAGTTCCTACGAGCAGTACTTC; CDR3 protein: CASSQALTSSYEQYF
clone size: few; J gene: TRBJ2-7; V gene: TRBV30; D gene: NA; CDR3 DNA: TGTGCCCTCGGAAGGGGTTACGAGCAGTACTTC; CDR3 protein: CALGRGYEQYF
clone size: medium-sized; J gene: TRBJ2-2; V gene: TRBV4-3; D gene: NA; CDR3 DNA: TGCGCCAGCAGCCAAGGATTGTACAGGGCGGACACCGGGGAGCTGTTTTTT; CDR3 protein: CASSQGLYRADTGELFF
clone size: NA; J gene: TRBJ2-2; V gene: TRBV4-2; D gene: TRBD2; CDR3 DNA: TGTGCCAGCAGGAACATAGCGGGAGAGGCCGGGGAGCTGTTTTTT; CDR3 protein: CASRNIAGEAGELFF
clone size: NA; J gene: TRBJ2-5; V gene: TRBV2; D gene: NA; CDR3 DNA: TGTGCCAGCAGTGAAGCGCATGCCATCCAGGAGACCCAGTACTTC; CDR3 protein: CASSEAHAIQETQYF
clone size: once; J gene: TRBJ2-1; V gene: TRBV19; D gene: TRBD2; CDR3 DNA: TGTGCCAGTAGCCTCGTGACTAGCATTTTTCCCAATGAGCAGTTCTTC; CDR3 protein: CASSLVTSIFPNEQFF
clone size: NA; J gene: TRBJ1-2; V gene: TRBV4-3; D gene: TRBD1; CDR3 DNA: TGCGCCAGCAGCCTGGACAGGGGAGTCGGCTATGGCTACACCTTC; CDR3 protein: CASSLDRGVGYGYTF
clone size: NA; J gene: TRBJ2-5; V gene: TRBV29-1; D gene: TRBD2; CDR3 DNA: TGCAGCGTTGAGGAAGCGGGAGAGATGGGAGAGCAGTACTTC; CDR3 protein: CSVEEAGEMGEQYF
clone size: NA; J gene: TRBJ2-2; V gene: TRBV6-5; D gene: NA; CDR3 DNA: TGTGCCAGCAGTTACAGGGGTGGGGAGCTGTTTTTT; CDR3 protein: CASSYRGGELFF
clone size: NA; J gene: TRBJ2-7; V gene: TRBV27; D gene: NA; CDR3 DNA: TGTGCCAGCAGTCGCCTTTCGACACGCCTTTCCCCCTACGAGCAGTACTTC; CDR3 protein: CASSRLSTRLSPYEQYF
clone size: NA; J gene: TRBJ2-2; V gene: TRBV5-1; D gene: TRBD2; CDR3 DNA: TGCGCCAGCAGCCCCGGGGGGGCTAACACCGGGGAGCTGTTTTTT; CDR3 protein: CASSPGGANTGELFF
clone size: once; J gene: TRBJ2-1; V gene: TRBV27; D gene: NA; CDR3 DNA: TGTGCCAGCAAGAGAGCGGGCTTCGACTACAATGAGCAGTTCTTC; CDR3 protein: CASKRAGFDYNEQFF
clone size: NA; J gene: TRBJ2-5; V gene: TRBV28; D gene: NA; CDR3 DNA: TGTGCCAGCAGTTTAGGAGGGGTTCTCGCAGAGACCCAGTACTTC; CDR3 protein: CASSLGGVLAETQYF
clone size: few; J gene: TRBJ1-4; V gene: TRBV5-4; D gene: NA; CDR3 DNA: TGTGCCAGCAGCTTGGAGGGGGAATTCGATGAAAAACTGTTTTTT; CDR3 protein: CASSLEGEFDEKLFF
clone size: once; J gene: TRBJ1-5; V gene: TRBV4-1; D gene: NA; CDR3 DNA: TGCGCCAGCAGCCAAGGACAGGTCGGCTCCAATCAGCCCCAGCATTTT; CDR3 protein: CASSQGQVGSNQPQHF
clone size: NA; J gene: TRBJ1-2; V gene: TRBV7-2; D gene: TRBD1; CDR3 DNA: TGTGCCAGCAGCCTAGAGACAGGGCCCCGTGGCTACACCTTC; CDR3 protein: CASSLETGPRGYTF
clone size: NA; J gene: TRBJ2-1; V gene: TRBV5-4; D gene: NA; CDR3 DNA: TGTGCCAGCAGCTTGGGGGCTAGCGAAGAGCAGTTCTTC; CDR3 protein: CASSLGASEEQFF
clone size: once; J gene: TRBJ2-1; V gene: TRBV2; D gene: NA; CDR3 DNA: TGTGCCAGCAGACTTAGCGGCCCCCCCAATGAGCAGTTCTTC; CDR3 protein: CASRLSGPPNEQFF
clone size: NA; J gene: TRBJ2-7; V gene: TRBV4-1; D gene: NA; CDR3 DNA: TGCGCCAGCAGCCAAGCCAACAGGGACCCCTACGAGCAGTACTTC; CDR3 protein: CASSQANRDPYEQYF
clone size: NA; J gene: TRBJ1-2; V gene: TRBV29-1; D gene: TRBD1; CDR3 DNA: TGCAGCGTTGAAGTAGAGGGGCAGGGGGTCTATGGCTACACCTTC; CDR3 protein: CSVEVEGQGVYGYTF
clone size: NA; J gene: TRBJ2-1; V gene: TRBV29-1; D gene: TRBD2; CDR3 DNA: TGCAGCGTTGAAGTAGGCGGGAGGGCCTTCTTC; CDR3 protein: CSVEVGGRAFF
clone size: NA; J gene: TRBJ2-5; V gene: TRBV7-9; D gene: NA; CDR3 DNA: TGTGCCAGCAGCTATGGACTGGTCCAAGAGACCCAGTACTTC; CDR3 protein: CASSYGLVQETQYF
clone size: NA; J gene: TRBJ2-7; V gene: TRBV30; D gene: NA; CDR3 DNA: TGTGCCTGGAGTGTAGCGCACAGGGGACAGCGGGGGAACTACGAGCAGTACTTC; CDR3 protein: CAWSVAHRGQRGNYEQYF
clone size: NA; J gene: TRBJ2-1; V gene: TRBV29-1; D gene: TRBD2; CDR3 DNA: TGCAGCGTTCGGAAACGTGGGCCTAGCGGCTACAATGAGCAGTTCTTC; CDR3 protein: CSVRKRGPSGYNEQFF
clone size: NA; J gene: TRBJ2-1; V gene: TRBV4-3; D gene: NA; CDR3 DNA: TGCGCCAGCAGCCAGGCTCCGGGAAAGGATGAGCAGTTCTTC; CDR3 protein: CASSQAPGKDEQFF
clone size: NA; J gene: TRBJ1-2; V gene: TRBV11-2; D gene: NA; CDR3 DNA: TGTGCCAGCAGCTCACGGGGTGGGAGGGGTGGCTACACCTTC; CDR3 protein: CASSSRGGRGGYTF
clone size: NA; J gene: TRBJ2-5; V gene: TRBV15; D gene: NA; CDR3 DNA: TGTGCCACCAGCAGAGGGTCTGGGGGCGAAGAGACCCAGTACTTC; CDR3 protein: CATSRGSGGEETQYF
clone size: NA; J gene: TRBJ2-1; V gene: TRBV6-6; D gene: NA; CDR3 DNA: TGTGCCAGCAGTAGCGTTAGGGAGCAGTTCTTC; CDR3 protein: CASSSVREQFF
clone size: once; J gene: TRBJ2-7; V gene: TRBV19; D gene: TRBD2; CDR3 DNA: TGTGCCAGTAGTATTAGGACTAGCGGGGGCTACGAGCAGTACTTC; CDR3 protein: CASSIRTSGGYEQYF
clone size: NA; J gene: TRBJ1-5; V gene: TRBV6-1; D gene: NA; CDR3 DNA: TGTGCCAGCACCGCCTCCAGGGATCAACAGCCCCAGCATTTT; CDR3 protein: CASTASRDQQPQHF
clone size: NA; J gene: TRBJ1-3; V gene: TRBV7-9; D gene: NA; CDR3 DNA: TGTGCCACTCCCAGGGCCCTCTCTGGAAACACCATATATTTT; CDR3 protein: CATPRALSGNTIYF
clone size: NA; J gene: TRBJ2-7; V gene: TRBV4-2; D gene: NA; CDR3 DNA: TGTGCCAGCAGCCAGTCGACTAGTAGGTCCTACGAGCAGTACTTC; CDR3 protein: CASSQSTSRSYEQYF
clone size: NA; J gene: TRBJ1-1; V gene: TRBV5-1; D gene: NA; CDR3 DNA: TGCGCCAGCAGCTTGGTTGCAGGAATGAACACTGAAGCTTTCTTT; CDR3 protein: CASSLVAGMNTEAFF
clone size: NA; J gene: TRBJ2-7; V gene: TRBV5-1; D gene: TRBD1; CDR3 DNA: TGCGCCAGCAGCTTAACGGGACAGGGGACCTACGAGCAGTACTTC; CDR3 protein: CASSLTGQGTYEQYF
clone size: NA; J gene: TRBJ1-2; V gene: TRBV9; D gene: TRBD1; CDR3 DNA: TGTGCCAGCAGCGCCGGGACAGACTCCTATGGCTACACCTTC; CDR3 protein: CASSAGTDSYGYTF
clone size: once; J gene: TRBJ1-2; V gene: TRBV19; D gene: NA; CDR3 DNA: TGTGCCAGTAACTCCGGCTATGGCTACACCTTC; CDR3 protein: CASNSGYGYTF
clone size: NA; J gene: TRBJ1-1; V gene: TRBV7-2; D gene: TRBD1; CDR3 DNA: TGTGCCAGCAGCCCGGACAGGGGGGCTGAAGCTTTCTTT; CDR3 protein: CASSPDRGAEAFF
clone size: NA; J gene: TRBJ2-1; V gene: TRBV6-4; D gene: NA; CDR3 DNA: TGTGCCAGCAGTCGGGCAGGGGGAGGAGACAATGAGCAGTTCTTC; CDR3 protein: CASSRAGGGDNEQFF
clone size: NA; J gene: TRBJ2-1; V gene: TRBV5-8; D gene: NA; CDR3 DNA: TGTGCCAGCAGCTTATGGGGTAGCGGCCTAAATGAGCAGTTCTTC; CDR3 protein: CASSLWGSGLNEQFF
clone size: NA; J gene: TRBJ2-1; V gene: TRBV5-1; D gene: NA; CDR3 DNA: TGCGCCAGCAGCTTCATCTCCTACAATGAGCAGTTCTTC; CDR3 protein: CASSFISYNEQFF
clone size: few; J gene: TRBJ2-1; V gene: TRBV12-5; D gene: TRBD1; CDR3 DNA: TGTGCTAGTGGTTTAGGGACAGGGATAGGAGATGAGCAGTTCTTC; CDR3 protein: CASGLGTGIGDEQFF
clone size: NA; J gene: TRBJ2-2; V gene: TRBV10-3; D gene: TRBD1; CDR3 DNA: TGTGCCATCAGTGAGGCCGGACAGGGCACCGGGGAGCTGTTTTTT; CDR3 protein: CAISEAGQGTGELFF
clone size: NA; J gene: TRBJ2-5; V gene: TRBV7-6; D gene: TRBD1; CDR3 DNA: TGTGCCAGCAGCGTAACCGGGACAGGTGGTCTGGTCCAAGAGACCCAGTACTTC; CDR3 protein: CASSVTGTGGLVQETQYF
clone size: once; J gene: TRBJ1-1; V gene: TRBV7-9; D gene: NA; CDR3 DNA: TGTGCCAGCAGCATAGGGGCCTACGGTACTGAAGCTTTCTTT; CDR3 protein: CASSIGAYGTEAFF
clone size: NA; J gene: TRBJ1-2; V gene: TRBV7-9; D gene: NA; CDR3 DNA: TGTGCCAGCAGCTTAGCGAACACAGGGTTCTATGGCTACACCTTC; CDR3 protein: CASSLANTGFYGYTF
clone size: once; J gene: TRBJ2-2; V gene: TRBV5-1; D gene: TRBD1; CDR3 DNA: TGCGCCAGCAGTAGCTCCGGGACAGGGAACACCGGGGAGCTGTTTTTT; CDR3 protein: CASSSSGTGNTGELFF
clone size: NA; J gene: TRBJ2-1; V gene: TRBV14; D gene: TRBD2; CDR3 DNA: TGTGCCAGCAGCCTACTCAAGGGACTAGCGGGCAATGAGCAGTTCTTC; CDR3 protein: CASSLLKGLAGNEQFF
clone size: many; J gene: TRBJ1-5; V gene: TRBV16; D gene: TRBD1; CDR3 DNA: TGTGCCAGCAGCCAATCTGGGACAGCCCTTCAGCCCCAGCATTTT; CDR3 protein: CASSQSGTALQPQHF
clone size: NA; J gene: TRBJ1-2; V gene: TRBV30; D gene: NA; CDR3 DNA: TGTGCCTGGAGTTCAGGAGGGGAAGAGACCTTC; CDR3 protein: CAWSSGGEETF
clone size: few; J gene: TRBJ1-1; V gene: TRBV6-5; D gene: NA; CDR3 DNA: TGTGCCAGCAGTTACTCCTTCCGGGACACTGAAGCTTTCTTT; CDR3 protein: CASSYSFRDTEAFF
clone size: NA; J gene: TRBJ2-7; V gene: TRBV19; D gene: TRBD1; CDR3 DNA: TGTGCCAGTAGTATAGATCCGACAGGGTCGTGGAACGAGCAGTACTTC; CDR3 protein: CASSIDPTGSWNEQYF
clone size: few; J gene: TRBJ2-7; V gene: TRBV6-5; D gene: TRBD2; CDR3 DNA: TGTGCCAGCAGTTACTCAGCGGGAGGCCCCTACGAGCAGTACTTC; CDR3 protein: CASSYSAGGPYEQYF
clone size: NA; J gene: TRBJ2-7; V gene: TRBV28; D gene: NA; CDR3 DNA: TGTGCCAGCAGTGCCGACGGGCGAGGGACCTACGAGCAGTACTTC; CDR3 protein: CASSADGRGTYEQYF
clone size: NA; J gene: TRBJ2-7; V gene: TRBV30; D gene: NA; CDR3 DNA: TGTGCCTGGAGCGGTATGACAGTGCCCTACGAGCAGTACTTC; CDR3 protein: CAWSGMTVPYEQYF
clone size: once; J gene: TRBJ2-7; V gene: TRBV6-5; D gene: NA; CDR3 DNA: TGTGCCAGCAGTTTGATGGGGAGGCCCTACGAGCAGTACTTC; CDR3 protein: CASSLMGRPYEQYF
clone size: NA; J gene: TRBJ2-1; V gene: TRBV11-3; D gene: TRBD2; CDR3 DNA: TGTGCCAGCAGCTTAGCTGGGACTAGCGGGAGGGGCAATGAGCAGTTCTTC; CDR3 protein: CASSLAGTSGRGNEQFF
clone size: NA; J gene: TRBJ2-7; V gene: TRBV29-1; D gene: TRBD1; CDR3 DNA: TGCAGCGTTGATGCAGGGGGCTACGAGCAGTACTTC; CDR3 protein: CSVDAGGYEQYF
clone size: NA; J gene: TRBJ2-5; V gene: TRBV28; D gene: TRBD1; CDR3 DNA: TGTGCCAGCAGTTTGATGGCAGGGGGCAAGGAGACCCAGTACTTC; CDR3 protein: CASSLMAGGKETQYF